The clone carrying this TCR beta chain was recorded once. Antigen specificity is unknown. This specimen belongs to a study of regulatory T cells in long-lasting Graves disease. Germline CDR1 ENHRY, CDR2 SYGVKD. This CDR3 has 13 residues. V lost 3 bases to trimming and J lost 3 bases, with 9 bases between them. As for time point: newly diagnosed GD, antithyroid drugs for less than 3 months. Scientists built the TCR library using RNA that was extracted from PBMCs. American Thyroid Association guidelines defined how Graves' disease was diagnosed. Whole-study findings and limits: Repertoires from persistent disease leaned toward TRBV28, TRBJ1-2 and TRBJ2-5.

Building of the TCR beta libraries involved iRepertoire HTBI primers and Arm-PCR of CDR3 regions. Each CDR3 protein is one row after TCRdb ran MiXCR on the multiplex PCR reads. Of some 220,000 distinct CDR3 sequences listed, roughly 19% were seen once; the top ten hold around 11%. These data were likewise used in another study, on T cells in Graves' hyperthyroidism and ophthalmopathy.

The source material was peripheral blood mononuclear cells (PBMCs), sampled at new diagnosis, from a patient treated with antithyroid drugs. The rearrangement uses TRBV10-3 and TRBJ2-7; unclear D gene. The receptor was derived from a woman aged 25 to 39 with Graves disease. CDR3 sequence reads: CAISDGHGYEQYF. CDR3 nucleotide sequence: TGTGCCATCAGTGATGGGCACGGCTACGAGCAGTACTTC.